This TCR beta chain was captured by sequencing in a study of molecular identifiers for immune sequencing clone quantification. Comments on this clonotype: Its target is unknown.

Study-level points and caveats: Over 99% of effector molecules, yet under 1% of naive-cell molecules, were held by clones above 20 RNA copies.

This CDR3 has 14 amino acids. Germline-derived CDR1 and CDR2 are DFQATT and SNEGSKA (reference sequence). Trimming pared 3 bases from V and 0 bases from J, leaving 10 bases between. Bulk TCR libraries used previously described methods and listed TCR primers. TCRdb itself ran the PCR reads through MiXCR, one entry per CDR3 protein. The data hold about 320,000 distinct CDR3 sequences, with under 25% observed a single time. The specimen sequenced was naive CD8+ T cells from blood, with Jurkat cell RNA spiked in. Sample subset: FACS-sorted CD8+CD4-CCR7+CD45RA+ naive T cells. The receptor was derived from a human donor in good health. Some libraries in this study had Jurkat cell RNA spiked in. This rearrangement joins TRBV20-1 to TRBJ2-3; D is perhaps TRBD1 (5 bases). CDR3 coding DNA: TGCAGTGCTAGGGACAAATCTAGCACAGATACGCAGTATTTT. Translation gives CSARDKSSTDTQYF.